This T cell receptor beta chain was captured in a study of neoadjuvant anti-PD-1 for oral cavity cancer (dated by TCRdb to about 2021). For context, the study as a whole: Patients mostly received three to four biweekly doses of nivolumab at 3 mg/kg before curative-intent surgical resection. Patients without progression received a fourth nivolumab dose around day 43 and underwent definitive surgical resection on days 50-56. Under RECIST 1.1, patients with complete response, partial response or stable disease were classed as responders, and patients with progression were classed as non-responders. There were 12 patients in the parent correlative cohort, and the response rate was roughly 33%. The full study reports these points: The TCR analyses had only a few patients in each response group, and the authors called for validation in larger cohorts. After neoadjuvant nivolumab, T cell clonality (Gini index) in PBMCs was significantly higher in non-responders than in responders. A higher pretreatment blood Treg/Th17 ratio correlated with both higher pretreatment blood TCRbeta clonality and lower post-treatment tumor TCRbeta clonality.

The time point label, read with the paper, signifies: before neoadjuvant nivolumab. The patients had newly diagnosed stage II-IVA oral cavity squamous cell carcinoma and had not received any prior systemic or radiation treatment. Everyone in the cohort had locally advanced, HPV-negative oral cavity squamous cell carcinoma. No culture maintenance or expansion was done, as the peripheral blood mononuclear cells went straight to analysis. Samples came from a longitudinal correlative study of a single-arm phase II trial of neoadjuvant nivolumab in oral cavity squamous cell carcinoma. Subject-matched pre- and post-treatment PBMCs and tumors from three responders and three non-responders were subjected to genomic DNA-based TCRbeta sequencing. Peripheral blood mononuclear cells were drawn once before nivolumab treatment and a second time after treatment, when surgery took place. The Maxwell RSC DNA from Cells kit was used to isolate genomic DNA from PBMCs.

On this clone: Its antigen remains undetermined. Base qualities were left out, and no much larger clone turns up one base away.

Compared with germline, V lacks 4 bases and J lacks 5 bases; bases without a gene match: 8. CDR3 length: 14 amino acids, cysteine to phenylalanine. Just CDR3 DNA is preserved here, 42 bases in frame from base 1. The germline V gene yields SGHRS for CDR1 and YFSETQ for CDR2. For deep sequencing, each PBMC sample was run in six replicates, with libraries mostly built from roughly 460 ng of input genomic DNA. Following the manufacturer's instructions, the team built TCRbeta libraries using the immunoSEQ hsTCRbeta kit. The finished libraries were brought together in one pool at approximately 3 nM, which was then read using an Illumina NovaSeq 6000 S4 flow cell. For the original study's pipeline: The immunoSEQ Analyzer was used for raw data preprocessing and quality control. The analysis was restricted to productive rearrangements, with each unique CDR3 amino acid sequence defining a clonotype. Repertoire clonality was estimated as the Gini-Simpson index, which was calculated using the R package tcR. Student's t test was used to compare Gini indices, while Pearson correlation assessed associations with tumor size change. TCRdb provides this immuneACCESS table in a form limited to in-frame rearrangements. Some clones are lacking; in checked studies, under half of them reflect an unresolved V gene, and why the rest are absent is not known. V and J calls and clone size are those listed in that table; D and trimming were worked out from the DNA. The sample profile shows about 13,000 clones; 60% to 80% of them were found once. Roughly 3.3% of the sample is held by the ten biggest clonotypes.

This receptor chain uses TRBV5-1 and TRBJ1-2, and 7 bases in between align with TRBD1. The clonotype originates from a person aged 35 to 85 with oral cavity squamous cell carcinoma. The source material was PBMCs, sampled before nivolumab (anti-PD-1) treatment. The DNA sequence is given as TGCGCCAGCAGCCGCGGGACAGAGTTGTATGGCTACACCTTC. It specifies CASSRGTELYGYTF.